This passage covers 16 T cell receptor beta chains from one sample sequenced in a study of blood T cell repertoires in COVID-19. Clones were sequenced by immunoSEQ multiplex PCR, and TCRdb holds only the in-frame ones, with some missing. The sample shows approximately 170,000 clones, roughly 80% of them seen only once. Sequenced: peripheral blood. These receptor sequences come from a woman in her 70s with COVID-19, enrolled during active disease.

This chain joins TRBV30 and TRBJ2-3; D ambiguous. Germline CDR1 reads GTSNPN; CDR2 reads SVGIG (reference sequence). The V end lost 2 bases, the J end lost 0 bases, and 3 bases lay between the germline ends. This CDR3 is built from 12 residues. CDR3 nucleotide sequence: TGTGCCTGGAGTTCTAGCACAGATACGCAGTATTTT. Its translation: CAWSSSTDTQYF. Supplemented by reference TRBV30 and TRBJ2-3, the full variable domain reads SQTIHQWPATLVQPVGSPLSLECTVEGTSNPNLYWYRQAAGRGLQLLFYSVGIGQISSEVPQNLSASRPQDRQFILSSKKLLLSDSGFYLCAWSSSTDTQYFGPGTRLTVL.

J is TRBJ2-3 and V is TRBV5-6; D might be TRBD1 (5 bases). This CDR3 is 14 amino acids long. Trimming removed 2 bases from V and 2 bases from J, with 9 bases in between. CDR1 is SGHDT, CDR2 YYEEEE, per germline. CDR3 in amino acids: CASSFGHSTDTQYF. The CDR3 region has the DNA TGTGCCAGCAGCTTCGGACATTCCACAGATACGCAGTATTTT.

This CDR3 is CASSTGLAGVGNEQFF. DNA for the CDR3: TGTGCCAGCAGCACGGGACTAGCGGGAGTCGGGAATGAGCAGTTCTTC. The chain carries TRBV7-6 and TRBJ2-1, with 14 bases fitting TRBD2. After removal of 5 bases from V and 7 bases from J, the junction contained 7 bases not matched to a gene. Germline CDR1 is SGHVS and CDR2 is FNYEAQ. The CDR3 length is 16 residues.

V gene TRBV19 combines with J gene TRBJ1-6; no reliable D call. Trimming stripped 6 bases from V and 3 bases from J, with 12 bases between. Per germline, CDR1 LNHDA and CDR2 SQIVND (reference sequence). CDR3 length: 15 amino acids. The CDR3 DNA is TGTGCCAGTAGAGCGACTCATGACTATAATTCACCCCTCCACTTT. Amino acids: CASRATHDYNSPLHF. Full variable domain (outside the CDR3, taken from reference TRBV19 and TRBJ1-6): DGGITQSPKYLFRKEGQNVTLSCEQNLNHDAMYWYRQDPGQGLRLIYYSQIVNDFQKGDIAEGYSVSREKKESFPLTVTSAQKNPTAFYLCASRATHDYNSPLHFGNGTRLTVT.

The J gene is TRBJ1-1, the V gene TRBV10-3; 8 nucleotides line up with TRBD1. Germline V gene data show CDR1 as ENHRY and CDR2 as SYGVKD. This CDR3 comprises 14 residues. Trimming removed 3 bases from V and 10 bases from J; junction bases left unmatched: 10. CDR3 amino acids: CAISDPGGGLRAFF. CDR3 nucleotides: TGTGCCATCAGTGATCCAGGGGGCGGACTAAGAGCTTTCTTT.

The V call is TRBV14, the J call TRBJ2-1; 9 bases agree with TRBD2. V lost 6 bases and J lost 0; bases outside the gene matches: 6. The germline gives CDR1 SGHDN, CDR2 FVKESK. The CDR3 length is 16 residues. Written as DNA, the CDR3 is TGTGCCAGCAGTAAAGTAGCGGGAGCCTCCTACAATGAGCAGTTCTTC. Its protein is CASSKVAGASYNEQFF.

V usage is TRBV7-2 and J usage is TRBJ2-7; 7 positions match TRBD1. J was trimmed by 0 bases and V by 5 bases; bases with no gene match: 7. Looked up from germline, CDR1 is SGHTA and CDR2 is FQGNSA. This CDR3 comprises 15 residues. For the CDR3, the DNA is TGTGCCAGCAGCCTTGGGACAGCCAACTCCTACGAGCAGTACTTC. Its translation: CASSLGTANSYEQYF. Together with reference TRBV7-2 and TRBJ2-7, the CDR3 gives the full variable domain: GAGVSQSPSNKVTEKGKDVELRCDPISGHTALYWYRQSLGQGLEFLIYFQGNSAPDKSGLPSDRFSAERTGGSVSTLTIQRTQQEDSAVYLCASSLGTANSYEQYFGPGTRLTVT.

This clone came up once. The chain joins TRBV7-3 to TRBJ2-3, with a tentative D call TRBD2 (6 bases). This CDR3 is built from 15 residues. Per germline, CDR1 SGHTA and CDR2 FQGTGA. Trimming took off 2 bases at V and 0 bases at J, with 9 bases between the two ends. Here the CDR3 reads CASSLLGRSTDTQYF. Written as DNA, the CDR3 is TGTGCCAGCAGCTTACTTGGGAGGAGCACAGATACGCAGTATTTT.

This clone showed up just once. The chain couples TRBV19 to TRBJ2-7, with D maybe TRBD2 (7 bases). This CDR3 has 16 residues. CDR1 is LNHDA and CDR2 is SQIVND in the germline V gene (reference sequence). Trimming took 6 bases from V and 0 from J, leaving 18 bases between them. CDR3 coding DNA: TGTGCCAGTAGGCTGGCGGGGGCTAGCGGCTCCTACGAGCAGTACTTC. The encoded protein is CASRLAGASGSYEQYF.

With respect to this clone: Other DNA variants within this sample encode the same CDR3. The rearrangement joins TRBV28 to TRBJ1-1; D may be TRBD1 (6 bases). The CDR3 loop spans 14 amino acids. Germline V gene lookup returns CDR1 MDHEN and CDR2 SYDVKM. Trimming shortened V by 4 bases and J by 1 base, and 10 bases separated the two germline ends. In DNA form, the CDR3 reads TGTGCCAGCAGTTCTGGCAGGGGGAACACTGAAGCTTTCTTT. Translation gives CASSSGRGNTEAFF.

This clone was seen only a few times. The genes are TRBV5-1 and TRBJ1-4; 7 bases map to TRBD1. The CDR3 runs to 15 residues. V lost 0 bases, J lost 3 bases, and 2 bases stayed unmatched. Germline CDR1 and CDR2: SGHRS and YFSETQ. Written as DNA, the CDR3 is TGCGCCAGCAGCTTGGAGGGACAGCCTAATGAAAAACTGTTTTTT. Protein product: CASSLEGQPNEKLFF.

This clone was detected a few times. The V gene is TRBV7-9, the J gene TRBJ2-5; the match to TRBD2 covers 9 bases. V gave up 2 bases and J gave up 5 bases; unmatched junction bases: 3. The CDR3 runs to 14 residues. The germline V gene has CDR1 SEHNR and CDR2 FQNEAQ (reference sequence). CDR3 amino acids: CASSLQAGGETQYF. CDR3 nucleotide sequence: TGTGCCAGCAGCTTACAAGCGGGAGGCGAGACCCAGTACTTC.

V usage is TRBV7-9 and J usage is TRBJ2-7, with D perhaps TRBD2 (5 bases). The CDR3 extends over 14 amino acids. Germline loops: CDR1 SEHNR, CDR2 FQNEAQ (reference sequence). V lost 8 bases to trimming and J lost 2 bases, with 16 bases between them. This chain's CDR3 is CASGPTGYTYEQYF. CDR3 sequence (DNA): TGTGCCAGCGGCCCGACGGGGTACACCTACGAGCAGTACTTC. Looking up the rest from reference TRBV7-9 and TRBJ2-7 gives the full variable domain: DTGVSQNPRHKITKRGQNVTFRCDPISEHNRLYWYRQTLGQGPEFLTYFQNEAQLEKSRLLSDRFSAERPKGSFSTLEIQRTEQGDSAMYLCASGPTGYTYEQYFGPGTRLTVT.

The rearrangement links TRBV18 to TRBJ1-5; D possibly corresponds to TRBD1 (6 bases). The germline gives CDR1 KGHSH, CDR2 LQKENI. V was shortened by 3 bases and J by 5 bases, with 14 bases between the two germline ends. The CDR3 loop spans 15 amino acids. CDR3 amino acids: CASSPSQGRHQPQHF. The DNA for the CDR3 is TGTGCCAGCTCACCTTCCCAGGGGCGACATCAGCCCCAGCATTTT.

The chain links TRBV6-2 or TRBV6-3 to TRBJ2-7; D call uncertain. Between the trimmed V and J ends, which lost 6 bases and 6 bases, there was a span of 12 bases. The CDR3 has 12 residues. Germline CDR1 is MNHEY and CDR2 is SVGEGT. In nucleotides, the CDR3 is TGTGCCAGCAGCCTAGAAGTGTTCGAGCAGTACTTC. This codes for CASSLEVFEQYF.

The chain recombines TRBV4-3 with TRBJ2-1, with 9 bases matching TRBD2. The CDR3 spans 18 residues. The V gene's germline CDR1 is LGHNA and CDR2 YSLEER. V lost 0 bases to trimming and J lost 8 bases; unmatched junction nucleotides: 14. CDR3 sequence (DNA): TGCGCCAGCAGCCAAGATATTGGGATCAGCGGGAGGAACTATGAGCAGTTCTTC. Translation gives CASSQDIGISGRNYEQFF.